These 22 T cell receptor beta chains originate from one sample sequenced in a study of shared clonotypes between healthy human individuals. Clones were sequenced by immunoSEQ multiplex PCR, and TCRdb holds only the in-frame ones, with some missing. The table lists 1.6 million or so clones, around 95% of them singletons. Specimen: naive CD4+ T cells sorted from blood. Subset described: CD45RA+ positively selected. These receptors all come from a man between 25 and 39 years old in good health.

The rearrangement uses TRBV4-3 and TRBJ2-2, with TRBD2 matching 11 bases. V lost 4 bases and J lost 6; bases outside the gene matches: 7. Germline V gene sequence: CDR1 LGHNA, CDR2 YSLEER. CDR3 size: 16 residues. The chain's CDR3 is CASSPLAGGPSGELFF. CDR3 coding DNA: TGCGCCAGCAGCCCATTAGCGGGAGGGCCCTCCGGGGAGCTGTTTTTT.

The chain is built from TRBV5-1 and TRBJ2-4; 11 nucleotides match TRBD2. Trimming took 2 bases from V and 6 from J; bases not matched to a gene: 7. The CDR3 has 16 residues. Germline V gene data show CDR1 as SGHRS and CDR2 as YFSETQ. CDR3 amino acids: CASSLVAGGGGNIQYF. CDR3 nucleotides: TGCGCCAGCAGCTTAGTAGCGGGAGGGGGCGGAAACATTCAGTACTTC. Full variable domain (remainder filled in from reference TRBV5-1 and TRBJ2-4): KAGVTQTPRYLIKTRGQQVTLSCSPISGHRSVSWYQQTPGQGLQFLFEYFSETQRNKGNFPGRFSGRQFSNSRSEMNVSTLELGDSALYLCASSLVAGGGGNIQYFGAGTRLSVL.

The V gene is TRBV6-5, the J gene TRBJ2-3; perhaps TRBD2 as D (5 bases). V was clipped by 7 bases and J by 6 bases, with 14 bases between them. In germline, CDR1 is MNHEY, CDR2 SVGAGI. The CDR3 covers 13 residues. In DNA form, the CDR3 reads TGTGCCAGCAAACACGGGGAAGGTGATACGCAGTATTTT. It codes for CASKHGEGDTQYF.

The V and J genes are TRBV7-2 and TRBJ2-2; 7 nucleotides line up with TRBD2. CDR1 and CDR2 (germline): SGHTA, FQGNSA. Losses at the gene ends were 4 bases for V and 0 bases for J; bases not matched to a gene: 2. This CDR3 has 15 amino acids. The CDR3 coding sequence is TGTGCCAGCAGCTGGACTAGTTCGAACACCGGGGAGCTGTTTTTT. Translated: CASSWTSSNTGELFF.

This chain connects TRBV5-1 to TRBJ2-1; 11 bases align to TRBD2. Trimming cost V 9 bases and J 2 bases; bases outside gene matches: 19. CDR3 size: 19 residues. The germline CDR1 and CDR2 sequences are SGHRS and YFSETQ. The CDR3 bases are TGCGCCACCGGGATAGCGGGAGGGCCCCAAGATTTTGCCTACAATGAGCAGTTCTTC. Amino acid sequence: CATGIAGGPQDFAYNEQFF. The entire variable domain, with the rest obtained from reference TRBV5-1 and TRBJ2-1, is as follows: KAGVTQTPRYLIKTRGQQVTLSCSPISGHRSVSWYQQTPGQGLQFLFEYFSETQRNKGNFPGRFSGRQFSNSRSEMNVSTLELGDSALYLCATGIAGGPQDFAYNEQFFGPGTRLTVL.

V and J are TRBV9 and TRBJ1-1; a possible D gene is TRBD1 (5 bases). CDR1 and CDR2 (germline): SGDLS, YYNGEE. The CDR3 contains 16 residues. V dropped 4 bases and J dropped 2 bases, with 18 bases sitting between them. DNA of the CDR3: TGTGCCAGCAGCCCCGGGGGGAGGTTGGGAAACACTGAAGCTTTCTTT. Its translation: CASSPGGRLGNTEAFF.

The genes are TRBV6-6 and TRBJ2-6, with 7 bases that match TRBD2. Germline V gene sequence: CDR1 MNHNY, CDR2 SVGAGI (reference sequence). The V gene end was trimmed by 10 bases and the J gene end by 7 bases; junction bases not matched to a gene: 4. This CDR3 contains 12 residues. The chain's CDR3 is CATREGANVLTF. In DNA, the CDR3 is TGTGCCACCAGGGAGGGTGCCAACGTCCTGACTTTC.

The V gene is TRBV29-1, the J gene TRBJ1-1; tentatively, D is TRBD1 (6 bases). The germline V and J ends were trimmed by 3 bases and 4 bases, with 12 bases remaining between them. The germline V gene has CDR1 SQVTM and CDR2 ANQGSEA. This CDR3 spans 13 amino acids. CDR3 in amino acids: CSVDREGGTEAFF. DNA for the CDR3: TGCAGCGTTGACAGGGAGGGGGGCACTGAAGCTTTCTTT.

This rearrangement joins TRBV19 to TRBJ2-7; D tentatively reads TRBD1 or TRBD2 (5 bases each). V was shortened by 9 bases and J by 3 bases, with 21 bases between the two germline ends. This CDR3 comprises 15 residues. CDR1 is LNHDA and CDR2 is SQIVND in the germline V gene (reference sequence). The CDR3: CASQRSAGQGYEQYF. The CDR3 DNA reads as TGTGCCAGCCAGAGGAGTGCGGGTCAGGGCTACGAGCAGTACTTC.

This chain joins TRBV5-1 and TRBJ1-5, with 9 nucleotides matching TRBD1. The CDR3 spans 16 residues. Trimming removed 3 bases from V and 5 bases from J; junction bases left unmatched: 9. Germline V lookup: CDR1 SGHRS, CDR2 YFSETQ. CDR3 sequence: CASSWGDRDIDQPQHF. The CDR3 region has the DNA TGCGCCAGCAGCTGGGGGGACAGGGATATAGATCAGCCCCAGCATTTT.

A word on this clone: At the DNA level, this CDR3 is encoded by other sequences in the same sample as well. The chain uses TRBV15 and TRBJ1-5; D is possibly TRBD1 (6 bases). The CDR3 contains 14 residues. Germline V gene lookup returns CDR1 LNHNV and CDR2 YYDKDF (reference sequence). V dropped 1 base and J dropped 4 bases, with 8 bases sitting between them. CDR3 bases: TGTGCCACCAGCAGAGGAGGGGGAAATCAGCCCCAGCATTTT. It yields the protein CATSRGGGNQPQHF.

The chain couples TRBV6-5 to TRBJ2-7, with D unresolved. Germline V gene sequence: CDR1 MNHEY, CDR2 SVGAGI. The CDR3 runs 12 residues. V lost 8 bases and J 2 bases, leaving 10 bases between the germline ends. CDR3 in DNA: TGTGCCAGCGCCAACGGGCCCTACGAGCAGTACTTC. Translated, it gives CASANGPYEQYF.

V gene TRBV7-2 combines with J gene TRBJ2-3; the match to TRBD2 covers 12 bases. The CDR3 loop spans 15 amino acids. Germline V gene lookup returns CDR1 SGHTA and CDR2 FQGNSA. The junction had 6 bases not matched to a gene; V was cut back by 3 bases and J by 8 bases. The CDR3 DNA follows: TGTGCCAGCAGCTTGGAGACTAGCGGGAGAGGTACGCAGTATTTT. This gives the protein CASSLETSGRGTQYF.

A note on this clone: The identical CDR3 is also encoded by other nucleotide sequences in the sample. V and J are TRBV9 and TRBJ2-7; TRBD2 matches 8 bases. The CDR3 spans 14 residues. With 4 bases clipped from V and 3 bases from J, the junction kept 6 bases outside the gene matches. The germline V gene encodes CDR1 SGDLS and CDR2 YYNGEE. The DNA for the CDR3 is TGTGCCAGCAGCACCTCCGGGACTAGCTACGAGCAGTACTTC. Protein: CASSTSGTSYEQYF.

The rearrangement uses TRBV28 and TRBJ2-7; D unclear. V was clipped by 6 bases and J by 6 bases, with 9 bases between them. The CDR3 extends over 11 amino acids. The V gene's germline CDR1 is MDHEN and CDR2 SYDVKM. The CDR3 protein is CASSTKFEQYF. CDR3 bases: TGTGCCAGCAGCACGAAATTCGAGCAGTACTTC.

The table lists this clone with a count of one. The CDR3 coding sequence is TGTGCCATCAGTGATTCACAGACTAGCGGGAGGTCCTGGGTATCCTACGAGCAGTACTTC. This sequence encodes CAISDSQTSGRSWVSYEQYF. The V call is TRBV10-3, the J call TRBJ2-7; 13 nucleotides align to TRBD2. The V gene's germline CDR1 is ENHRY and CDR2 SYGVKD. V trimming: 3 bases; J trimming: 1 base; junction bases outside the gene matches: 15. The CDR3 runs 20 residues.

J is TRBJ2-7 and V is TRBV9, with D hard to call. This CDR3 is built from 16 residues. V was pared by 3 bases and J by 3 bases, with 19 bases between. Germline V gene data show CDR1 as SGDLS and CDR2 as YYNGEE. The CDR3 is CASSGHARNAIYEQYF. The CDR3 DNA reads as TGTGCCAGCAGCGGCCATGCGAGGAATGCTATCTACGAGCAGTACTTC.

This clone has just one count. V usage is TRBV5-1 and J usage is TRBJ2-7; 9 nucleotides line up with TRBD1. In germline, CDR1 is SGHRS, CDR2 YFSETQ. The CDR3 length is 14 residues. V was clipped by 4 bases and J by 2 bases; unmatched bases: 4. The CDR3 reads CASSKDRGTYEQYF. The CDR3, as DNA: TGCGCCAGCAGCAAGGACAGGGGAACCTACGAGCAGTACTTC. Together with reference TRBV5-1 and TRBJ2-7, the CDR3 gives the full variable domain: KAGVTQTPRYLIKTRGQQVTLSCSPISGHRSVSWYQQTPGQGLQFLFEYFSETQRNKGNFPGRFSGRQFSNSRSEMNVSTLELGDSALYLCASSKDRGTYEQYFGPGTRLTVT.

The V and J genes are TRBV7-8 and TRBJ2-1, with 8 bases aligning to TRBD1. Unmatched junction bases numbered 15, after V lost 5 bases and J lost 6 bases. The CDR3 consists of 17 residues. Germline V gives CDR1 SGHVS, CDR2 FQNEAQ. The CDR3 region is CASSPSIDRGRANEQFF. In DNA form, the CDR3 reads TGTGCCAGCAGCCCATCCATCGACAGGGGCCGGGCCAATGAGCAGTTCTTC.

Details on this clone: The sample contains more than one DNA sequence encoding this CDR3. The J gene is TRBJ2-5, the V gene TRBV9; 7 positions agree with TRBD2. This CDR3 region has 16 residues. The trim removed 0 bases at V and 2 bases at J, leaving 7 bases unmatched. CDR1 and CDR2 (germline): SGDLS, YYNGEE. CDR3 bases: TGTGCCAGCAGCGTAGTACCGGGAGGAGGGCAAGAGACCCAGTACTTC. It translates to CASSVVPGGGQETQYF. Supplemented by reference TRBV9 and TRBJ2-5, the full variable domain reads DSGVTQTPKHLITATGQRVTLRCSPRSGDLSVYWYQQSLDQGLQFLIQYYNGEERAKGNILERFSAQQFPDLHSELNLSSLELGDSALYFCASSVVPGGGQETQYFGPGTRLLVL.

CDR3 bases: TGCGCCAGCAGCTTGGAGGCCAGGGGGTTGAGCAATCAGCCCCAGCATTTT. The encoded protein is CASSLEARGLSNQPQHF. V gene TRBV5-1 combines with J gene TRBJ1-5; 7 bases are shared with TRBD1. The CDR3 spans 17 residues. V trimming: 0 bases; J trimming: 1 base; junction bases outside the gene matches: 7. Germline V gene data show CDR1 as SGHRS and CDR2 as YFSETQ.

On this clone itself: This CDR3 is also generated by other DNA sequences in the sample. The V call is TRBV7-9, the J call TRBJ2-3; 10 positions agree with TRBD2. From germline, CDR1 is SEHNR and CDR2 FQNEAQ (reference sequence). The CDR3 is 16 amino acids. J gave up 0 bases and V 6 bases, and 6 bases lay outside the gene matches. Here the CDR3 DNA reads TGTGCCAGCAGTCTACTGGGACTAGCGAGCACAGATACGCAGTATTTT. This encodes CASSLLGLASTDTQYF. Full variable domain (missing parts from reference TRBV7-9 and TRBJ2-3): DTGVSQNPRHKITKRGQNVTFRCDPISEHNRLYWYRQTLGQGPEFLTYFQNEAQLEKSRLLSDRFSAERPKGSFSTLEIQRTEQGDSAMYLCASSLLGLASTDTQYFGPGTRLTVL.